This T cell receptor (beta chain) was captured in a study of technical replicates of blood from several donors. Between the trimmed V and J ends, which lost 5 bases and 4 bases, there was a span of 17 bases. This CDR3 contains 15 residues. Germline V gene data show CDR1 as SGHRS and CDR2 as YFSETQ. The assay was immunoSEQ multiplex PCR, and TCRdb's table has in-frame clones only and misses some. The table lists more than 75,000 clones, 85% to 95% of them singletons. Sequencing was done on a sample of T cells isolated from PBMCs. The chain couples TRBV5-1 to TRBJ2-3, with D perhaps matching TRBD2 (6 bases). This clonotype was obtained from a human donor in good health. The chain's CDR3 is CASSKTGAASDTQYF. Here the CDR3 DNA reads TGCGCCAGCAGTAAAACGGGAGCGGCCTCAGATACGCAGTATTTT.